The next 29 T cell receptor beta chains were all read from a single sample in a study of CD8 T cells in Susac syndrome. RNA totalling 0.5 to 1 ug underwent reverse transcription with random hexamers. TCRdb re-called the immunoSEQ multiplex PCR reads through MiXCR, storing one row per CDR3 protein. Of around 180,000 distinct CDR3 sequences in the sample, 94% were seen once. Sequenced input: CD4+ T cells from PBMCs. The source is a human donor with Susac syndrome.

V usage is TRBV4-2 and J usage is TRBJ2-2; D gene uncertain. The length of the CDR3 is 12 residues. The germline gives CDR1 LGHNA, CDR2 YNFKEQ. Trimming cost V 1 base and J 5 bases, with 2 bases left between them. CDR3 nucleotides: TGTGCCAGCAGCCAAGTTACCGGGGAGCTGTTTTTT. Translation gives CASSQVTGELFF.

The genes are TRBV12-3 or TRBV12-4 and TRBJ2-7; D might be TRBD1 (5 bases). V lost 1 base, J lost 4 bases, and 11 bases lay in between. The CDR3 is 14 residues long. CDR3 sequence (DNA): TGTGCCAGCAGTTTAGAAGCAGGGTGGTACGAGCAGTACTTC. As protein: CASSLEAGWYEQYF.

This chain uses TRBV12-3 or TRBV12-4 with TRBJ1-2; D is undetermined. V gave up 5 bases and J gave up 1 base, with 8 bases separating them. The CDR3 extends over 13 amino acids. The CDR3 nucleotides are TGTGCCAGCAGTACAAAGGTTAACTATGGCTACACCTTC. Amino acid sequence: CASSTKVNYGYTF.

The rearrangement uses TRBV11-2 and TRBJ1-1; D is unresolved. CDR3 length: 15 residues. Germline values: CDR1 SGHAT, CDR2 FQNNGV. V lost 0 bases and J 3 bases, leaving 11 bases between the germline ends. The CDR3, as DNA: TGTGCCAGCAGCTTAGATATGGACGCGGACACTGAAGCTTTCTTT. Its protein is CASSLDMDADTEAFF.

The gene calls are TRBV20-1 and TRBJ2-1; 14 nucleotides agree with TRBD2. The CDR3 is 16 amino acids. V was pared by 6 bases and J by 7 bases, with 11 bases of the junction left unmatched. The V gene's germline CDR1 is DFQATT and CDR2 SNEGSKA (reference sequence). CDR3 sequence: CSAQTSGGAKGNEQFF. As DNA, the CDR3 is TGCAGTGCCCAGACTAGCGGGGGGGCCAAGGGGAATGAGCAGTTCTTC.

The chain couples TRBV9 to TRBJ2-2; 10 positions match TRBD1. The CDR3 is 15 amino acids. Unmatched junction bases numbered 5, after V lost 5 bases and J lost 4 bases. Germline V gene data show CDR1 as SGDLS and CDR2 as YYNGEE. CDR3: CASRQGTGATGELFF. CDR3 DNA: TGTGCCAGCAGACAAGGGACAGGGGCCACCGGGGAGCTGTTTTTT.

The chain carries TRBV10-1 and TRBJ2-7; the match to TRBD2 covers 7 bases. Germline loops: CDR1 WNHNN, CDR2 SYGVQD (reference sequence). CDR3 size: 15 residues. The junction had 7 bases not matched to a gene; V was cut back by 3 bases and J by 2 bases. CDR3 sequence reads: CASSDGLAVTYEQYF. In DNA form, the CDR3 reads TGCGCCAGCAGTGATGGCCTAGCGGTCACCTACGAGCAGTACTTC.

The J gene is TRBJ1-2, the V gene TRBV19; TRBD1 is a possible D gene (5 bases). The CDR3 extends over 12 amino acids. Germline CDR1 and CDR2: LNHDA and SQIVND (reference sequence). Deletions cut 6 bases from V and 6 bases from J, with 11 bases between. CDR3 amino acids: CASSNRLNGYTF. DNA of the CDR3: TGTGCCAGTAGCAACAGGCTAAATGGCTACACCTTC.

This sequence joins TRBV29-1 and TRBJ1-2; 8 bases agree with TRBD1. The V segment lost 5 bases and the J segment 1 base; nucleotides outside the gene matches: 3. Germline CDR1 is SQVTM and CDR2 is ANQGSEA. This CDR3 contains 13 residues. CDR3 DNA: TGCAGCGTTCTAGGACAGGGTAACTATGGCTACACCTTC. It yields the protein CSVLGQGNYGYTF.

The J gene is TRBJ1-6, the V gene TRBV9; D not resolved. CDR3 length equals 14 residues. V was pared by 0 bases and J by 7 bases, with 8 bases between. CDR1 SGDLS and CDR2 YYNGEE come from the germline V gene. The CDR3 is CASSVVAENSPLHF. The DNA of the CDR3 is TGTGCCAGCAGCGTAGTGGCAGAGAATTCACCCCTCCACTTT.

The J gene is TRBJ1-2, the V gene TRBV24-1; a weak D match, TRBD1 (5 bases). V dropped 9 bases and J dropped 6 bases, with 13 bases sitting between them. Germline-derived CDR1 and CDR2 are KGHDR and SFDVKD. The CDR3 has 12 amino acids. The CDR3: CATWKEGHGYTF. DNA of the CDR3: TGTGCCACCTGGAAGGAGGGGCATGGCTACACCTTC.

This chain links TRBV7-9 with TRBJ2-3; D not resolved. V shed 1 base and J shed 4 bases, with 12 bases lying between them. CDR3 length: 15 amino acids. Germline values: CDR1 SEHNR, CDR2 FQNEAQ (reference sequence). CDR3 protein: CASSLGSYYPDTQYF. CDR3 in DNA: TGTGCCAGCAGCTTAGGTTCCTACTATCCAGATACGCAGTATTTT.

The chain couples TRBV20-1 to TRBJ2-3, with D possibly TRBD2 on 5 matching bases. The germline V gene encodes CDR1 DFQATT and CDR2 SNEGSKA (reference sequence). V lost 3 bases to trimming and J lost 4 bases, with 8 bases between them. The CDR3 extends over 12 amino acids. The CDR3 loop reads CSASGNSDTQYF. The CDR3 DNA is TGCAGTGCTAGCGGGAATTCAGATACGCAGTATTTT.

The chain joins TRBV4-1 to TRBJ2-3, with 12 bases aligning to TRBD2. Germline V lookup: CDR1 MGHRA, CDR2 YSYEKL. The V gene end was trimmed by 3 bases and the J gene end by 6 bases; junction bases not matched to a gene: 7. This CDR3 region has 16 residues. The CDR3, as DNA: TGCGCCAGCAGCCATGAGACTAGCGGGGGATTGGATACGCAGTATTTT. It translates to CASSHETSGGLDTQYF.

The V gene is TRBV20-1, the J gene TRBJ1-2; TRBD1 matches 8 bases. The CDR3 runs 16 residues. The J segment lost 1 base and the V segment lost 1 base, leaving 8 bases of the junction unmatched. Germline V gene sequence: CDR1 DFQATT, CDR2 SNEGSKA (reference sequence). The CDR3 loop is CSARALGTGDNYGYTF. In DNA form, the CDR3 reads TGCAGTGCTAGAGCCCTCGGGACAGGTGATAACTATGGCTACACCTTC.

The genes are TRBV4-3 and TRBJ2-5; 8 nucleotides match TRBD2. Germline-derived CDR1 and CDR2 are LGHNA and YSLEER. There are 15 residues in the CDR3. The V and J ends lost 4 bases and 10 bases, in that order; junction bases with no gene match: 14. The DNA for the CDR3 is TGCGCCAGCAGCCCACAACCGGGGGGGTCTATGGTCCAGTACTTC. Translation gives CASSPQPGGSMVQYF.

The V and J genes are TRBV7-2 and TRBJ1-1; D call uncertain. The ends were cut back, 5 bases at V and 1 base at J, with 11 bases in the middle. The germline gives CDR1 SGHTA, CDR2 FQGNSA. CDR3 length equals 14 residues. This CDR3 is CASSAAGPNTEAFF. In DNA form, the CDR3 reads TGTGCCAGCAGCGCCGCCGGTCCGAACACTGAAGCTTTCTTT.

The chain is built from TRBV5-4 and TRBJ1-2; TRBD1 aligns across 10 bases. J lost 0 bases, V lost 4 bases, and 6 bases had no gene match. Per germline, CDR1 SGHNT and CDR2 YYREEE (reference sequence). The CDR3 consists of 16 residues. The CDR3 DNA reads TGTGCCAGCAGCCCGGGACAGGGGACAACTAACTATGGCTACACCTTC. This sequence encodes CASSPGQGTTNYGYTF.

This clonotype occurred once. The chain uses TRBV30 and TRBJ1-2, with TRBD1 matching over 9 bases. Germline V CDR1 and CDR2: GTSNPN, SVGIG (reference sequence). J gave up 0 bases and V 8 bases, and 4 bases lay outside the gene matches. The CDR3 extends over 13 amino acids. The CDR3 DNA is TGTGCCGGATGGACAGGGGCTAACTATGGCTACACCTTC. It specifies CAGWTGANYGYTF.

V and J are TRBV7-2 and TRBJ1-6; D not certain. V lost 0 bases and J lost 8, with 5 bases in between. Germline lookup yields CDR1 SGHTA and CDR2 FQGNSA. The CDR3 has 13 residues. As DNA, the CDR3 is TGTGCCAGCAGCTTAGCCGGTCATTCACCCCTCCACTTT. This encodes CASSLAGHSPLHF.

The rearrangement links TRBV20-1 to TRBJ2-5; unclear D gene. The CDR3 sequence is 13 residues long. The V gene lost 2 bases and the J gene lost 5 bases, with 12 bases spanning the gap. Germline V gene data show CDR1 as DFQATT and CDR2 as SNEGSKA (reference sequence). DNA for the CDR3: TGCAGTGCTAGACCCGGGCCTGGTGAGACCCAGTACTTC. Its protein product is CSARPGPGETQYF.

This clonotype occurred once. The CDR3 reads CSARDVGDQETQYF. In DNA, the CDR3 is TGCAGTGCTAGAGATGTAGGGGACCAAGAGACCCAGTACTTC. V gene TRBV20-1 combines with J gene TRBJ2-5, with a possible D match to TRBD1 (5 bases). Germline CDR1 is DFQATT and CDR2 is SNEGSKA (reference sequence). V lost 0 bases, J lost 0 bases, and 8 bases lay in between. This CDR3 has 14 amino acids.

V usage is TRBV3-1 and J usage is TRBJ2-5; no firm D call. Trimming left V 1 base short and J 5 bases short, with 5 bases between. The CDR3 sequence is 12 residues long. The germline CDR1 and CDR2 sequences are LGHDT and YNNKEL (reference sequence). CDR3 bases: TGTGCCAGCAGCCAAGCCACGGAGACCCAGTACTTC. It yields the protein CASSQATETQYF.

The rearrangement uses TRBV6-5 and TRBJ1-4, with 10 bases lining up with TRBD1. J gave up 8 bases and V 7 bases, and 4 bases lay outside the gene matches. Germline values: CDR1 MNHEY, CDR2 SVGAGI. The CDR3 is 13 amino acids. The CDR3 DNA reads as TGTGCCAGCAAGACAGGGGGCAAAGAAAAACTGTTTTTT. Protein: CASKTGGKEKLFF.

This chain uses TRBV6-6 with TRBJ2-3; 10 bases agree with TRBD2. The CDR3 length is 15 residues. Germline V gene sequence: CDR1 MNHNY, CDR2 SVGAGI (reference sequence). Trimming removed 8 bases from V and 1 base from J; junction bases left unmatched: 6. The chain's CDR3 is CASGYGTSGTDTQYF. CDR3 in DNA: TGTGCCAGCGGGTACGGGACTAGCGGCACAGATACGCAGTATTTT.

The chain links TRBV5-4 to TRBJ2-5, with TRBD2 matching 7 bases. Germline loops: CDR1 SGHNT, CDR2 YYREEE (reference sequence). V gave up 3 bases and J gave up 2 bases; unmatched junction bases: 4. The CDR3 spans 14 residues. The CDR3 DNA sequence: TGTGCCAGCAGCTCGACTAGCCGGCAAGAGACCCAGTACTTC. Its protein is CASSSTSRQETQYF.

This sequence joins TRBV6-2 or TRBV6-3 and TRBJ1-2; D gene ambiguous. The CDR3 has 14 amino acids. Per the germline V gene, CDR1 is MNHEY and CDR2 is SVGEGT. Trimming left V 3 bases short and J 4 bases short, with 12 bases between. This CDR3 reads CASSYGGLPYGYTF. The CDR3 DNA reads TGTGCCAGCAGTTATGGAGGGCTCCCCTATGGCTACACCTTC.

The chain uses TRBV12-3 or TRBV12-4 and TRBJ1-2; 8 nucleotides match TRBD1. This CDR3 is built from 15 residues. Losses at the gene ends were 3 bases for V and 3 bases for J; bases not matched to a gene: 6. For the CDR3, the DNA is TGTGCCAGCAGTTTTGGGACAGGATACTACTATGGCTACACCTTC. Translated, it gives CASSFGTGYYYGYTF.

The chain carries TRBV30 and TRBJ1-2; 9 bases match TRBD1. Germline loops: CDR1 GTSNPN, CDR2 SVGIG (reference sequence). The CDR3 runs to 13 residues. The V and J ends lost 2 bases and 7 bases, in that order; junction bases with no gene match: 5. The CDR3 sequence: CAWSTGTGFGYTF. For the CDR3, the DNA is TGTGCCTGGAGTACCGGGACAGGGTTTGGCTACACCTTC.